Listed below are T cell receptor beta chains from one sample, sequenced in a study of Graves' ophthalmopathy and Graves' hyperthyroidism. TCRdb re-called the multiplex PCR reads through MiXCR, storing one row per CDR3 protein. The sample lists around 340,000 distinct CDR3 sequences, 17% occurring once. Input material: peripheral blood. These receptors were collected from an adult man with Graves' ophthalmopathy. CDR3s include the opening cysteine and the closing phenylalanine or tryptophan. The order of the fields is clone size, V gene, J gene, D gene, CDR3 protein, CDR3 DNA. The D gene is left open where the match is weak. Size values are once, few and many counts, or a class for expanded clones, and some rows have none.

abundance: .; v_gene: TRBV6-1; j_gene: TRBJ2-7; d_gene: .; CDR3aa: CASVVGGPREQYF; CDR3nt: TGTGCCAGCGTGGTTGGTGGGCCTAGGGAGCAGTACTTC
abundance: .; v_gene: TRBV6-2/TRBV6-3; j_gene: TRBJ2-7; d_gene: TRBD1; CDR3aa: CASRDRGLDEQYF; CDR3nt: TGTGCCAGCAGGGACAGGGGCTTGGACGAGCAGTACTTC
abundance: many; v_gene: TRBV11-3; j_gene: TRBJ1-5; d_gene: .; CDR3aa: CASSHWCRAQPQHF; CDR3nt: TGTGCCAGCAGCCATTGGTGCAGGGCCCAGCCCCAGCATTTT
abundance: many; v_gene: TRBV27; j_gene: TRBJ2-2; d_gene: TRBD2; CDR3aa: CASSLSAGVPGELFF; CDR3nt: TGTGCCAGCAGTTTATCGGCGGGGGTACCCGGGGAGCTGTTTTTT
abundance: many; v_gene: TRBV6-1; j_gene: TRBJ2-6; d_gene: TRBD2; CDR3aa: CASRREAGANVLTF; CDR3nt: TGTGCCAGCAGGCGGGAGGCTGGGGCCAACGTCCTGACTTTC
abundance: many; v_gene: TRBV10-3; j_gene: TRBJ1-2; d_gene: .; CDR3aa: CATTSTPNGYTF; CDR3nt: TGTGCCACAACGTCTACCCCAAATGGCTACACCTTC
abundance: many; v_gene: TRBV12-3/TRBV12-4; j_gene: TRBJ2-7; d_gene: .; CDR3aa: CASRGVGEQYF; CDR3nt: TGTGCCAGCAGGGGGGTCGGCGAGCAGTACTTC
abundance: many; v_gene: TRBV27; j_gene: TRBJ1-1; d_gene: .; CDR3aa: CASSFWGRGNTEAFF; CDR3nt: TGTGCCAGCAGTTTCTGGGGGCGAGGGAACACTGAAGCTTTCTTT
abundance: once; v_gene: TRBV6-1; j_gene: TRBJ1-2; d_gene: TRBD1; CDR3aa: CASSSDRASGYTF; CDR3nt: TGTGCCAGCAGCTCGGACAGGGCAAGTGGCTACACCTTC
abundance: many; v_gene: TRBV2; j_gene: TRBJ1-5; d_gene: .; CDR3aa: CASSSGRPISNQPQHF; CDR3nt: TGTGCCAGCAGTTCCGGCAGGCCGATTAGCAATCAGCCCCAGCATTTT
abundance: .; v_gene: TRBV11-2; j_gene: TRBJ2-5; d_gene: TRBD2; CDR3aa: CASSRTSGRRETQYF; CDR3nt: TGTGCCAGCAGTAGGACTAGCGGGAGGAGGGAGACCCAGTACTTC
abundance: many; v_gene: TRBV19; j_gene: TRBJ2-7; d_gene: TRBD1; CDR3aa: CASSSGTGMGYEQYF; CDR3nt: TGTGCCAGTAGTTCGGGGACAGGGATGGGGTACGAGCAGTACTTC
abundance: many; v_gene: TRBV4-1; j_gene: TRBJ2-7; d_gene: TRBD1; CDR3aa: CASSGGQGTYEQYF; CDR3nt: TGCGCCAGCAGCGGAGGACAGGGCACCTACGAGCAGTACTTC
abundance: many; v_gene: TRBV3-1; j_gene: TRBJ1-1; d_gene: .; CDR3aa: CASTYQNTEAFF; CDR3nt: TGTGCCAGCACCTATCAAAACACTGAAGCTTTCTTT
abundance: many; v_gene: TRBV6-1; j_gene: TRBJ1-5; d_gene: .; CDR3aa: CASSERFGRNQPQHF; CDR3nt: TGTGCCAGCAGTGAACGATTTGGCCGCAATCAGCCCCAGCATTTT
abundance: .; v_gene: TRBV9; j_gene: TRBJ2-5; d_gene: TRBD2; CDR3aa: CASSVSSGGAEETQYF; CDR3nt: TGTGCCAGCAGCGTGTCTAGCGGGGGGGCCGAAGAGACCCAGTACTTC
abundance: many; v_gene: TRBV6-5; j_gene: TRBJ1-1; d_gene: .; CDR3aa: CASSYAMRTGKTEAFF; CDR3nt: TGTGCCAGCAGTTACGCTATGAGAACAGGGAAAACTGAAGCTTTCTTT
abundance: .; v_gene: TRBV30; j_gene: TRBJ1-1; d_gene: .; CDR3aa: CAWRDDAGAFF; CDR3nt: TGTGCCTGGAGAGACGACGCCGGGGCTTTCTTT
abundance: .; v_gene: TRBV7-8; j_gene: TRBJ2-7; d_gene: TRBD2; CDR3aa: CASSKVGLAGGPSEQYF; CDR3nt: TGTGCCAGCAGCAAAGTGGGACTAGCGGGAGGGCCTAGTGAGCAGTACTTC
abundance: .; v_gene: TRBV12-5; j_gene: TRBJ1-2; d_gene: .; CDR3aa: CASGSTGLANYGYTF; CDR3nt: TGTGCTAGTGGTTCGACAGGCCTAGCTAACTATGGCTACACCTTC
abundance: many; v_gene: TRBV27; j_gene: TRBJ2-7; d_gene: TRBD1; CDR3aa: CASSTLDRASYEQYF; CDR3nt: TGTGCCAGCAGTACCCTGGACAGGGCGTCCTACGAGCAGTACTTC
abundance: many; v_gene: TRBV6-2/TRBV6-3; j_gene: TRBJ1-1; d_gene: .; CDR3aa: CASSYSIRARQEMNTEAFF; CDR3nt: TGTGCCAGCAGTTACTCGATCCGGGCGAGACAGGAGATGAACACTGAAGCTTTCTTT
abundance: many; v_gene: TRBV6-1; j_gene: TRBJ2-7; d_gene: .; CDR3aa: CASSKTWDGTYEQYF; CDR3nt: TGTGCCAGCAGTAAAACCTGGGACGGAACCTACGAGCAGTACTTC
abundance: .; v_gene: TRBV11-2; j_gene: TRBJ1-5; d_gene: TRBD1; CDR3aa: CASSLTGTGGDQPQHF; CDR3nt: TGTGCCAGCAGCTTGACCGGGACAGGGGGCGATCAGCCCCAGCATTTT
abundance: many; v_gene: TRBV3-1; j_gene: TRBJ2-7; d_gene: .; CDR3aa: CASSRRNYEQYF; CDR3nt: TGTGCCAGCAGCCGACGTAATTACGAGCAGTACTTC
abundance: .; v_gene: TRBV6-5; j_gene: TRBJ1-2; d_gene: .; CDR3aa: CASLQYGYTF; CDR3nt: TGTGCCAGCTTGCAGTACGGCTACACCTTC
abundance: many; v_gene: TRBV3-1; j_gene: TRBJ2-6; d_gene: TRBD1; CDR3aa: CATEQGPSGANVLTF; CDR3nt: TGTGCCACCGAACAGGGGCCGTCTGGGGCCAACGTCCTGACTTTC
abundance: few; v_gene: TRBV6-1; j_gene: TRBJ1-5; d_gene: .; CDR3aa: CASSERGRGRWNQPQHF; CDR3nt: TGTGCCAGCAGTGAACGGGGCAGGGGCCGATGGAATCAGCCCCAGCATTTT
abundance: many; v_gene: TRBV9; j_gene: TRBJ2-7; d_gene: .; CDR3aa: CASSVDAGSSYEQYF; CDR3nt: TGTGCCAGCAGCGTAGATGCGGGTAGCTCCTACGAGCAGTACTTC
abundance: .; v_gene: TRBV12-3/TRBV12-4; j_gene: TRBJ2-4; d_gene: .; CDR3aa: CASSADGLF; CDR3nt: TGTGCCAGCAGCGCGGACGGGCTCTTC
abundance: many; v_gene: TRBV27; j_gene: TRBJ2-7; d_gene: .; CDR3aa: CASSPTNPGVGAEQYF; CDR3nt: TGTGCCAGCAGTCCGACCAACCCAGGGGTCGGGGCCGAGCAGTACTTC
abundance: .; v_gene: TRBV6-1; j_gene: TRBJ1-2; d_gene: .; CDR3aa: CASSEALRGGNYGYTF; CDR3nt: TGTGCCAGCAGTGAAGCGCTTCGGGGGGGTAACTATGGCTACACCTTC
abundance: many; v_gene: TRBV27; j_gene: TRBJ2-5; d_gene: .; CDR3aa: CASISVSGGLETQYF; CDR3nt: TGTGCCAGCATCTCTGTTTCCGGGGGCCTGGAGACCCAGTACTTC
abundance: many; v_gene: TRBV6-5; j_gene: TRBJ1-6; d_gene: TRBD1; CDR3aa: CASSSGTIDPGQGFSPLHF; CDR3nt: TGTGCCAGCAGTTCGGGTACCATTGACCCGGGACAGGGCTTTTCACCCCTCCACTTT
abundance: many; v_gene: TRBV6-5; j_gene: TRBJ1-1; d_gene: .; CDR3aa: CASSYSVLNTEAFF; CDR3nt: TGTGCCAGCAGTTACTCGGTTCTGAACACTGAAGCTTTCTTT
abundance: .; v_gene: TRBV27; j_gene: TRBJ2-7; d_gene: .; CDR3aa: CASSLSPFGGYEQYF; CDR3nt: TGTGCCAGCAGTTTATCTCCCTTCGGCGGCTACGAGCAGTACTTC
abundance: many; v_gene: TRBV28; j_gene: TRBJ2-5; d_gene: .; CDR3aa: CASSLTAVQETQYF; CDR3nt: TGTGCCAGCAGCCTCACAGCTGTCCAAGAGACCCAGTACTTC
abundance: many; v_gene: TRBV2; j_gene: TRBJ2-2; d_gene: .; CDR3aa: CASRKGTGNTGELFF; CDR3nt: TGTGCCAGCAGGAAAGGGACGGGGAACACCGGGGAGCTGTTTTTT
abundance: many; v_gene: TRBV12-3/TRBV12-4; j_gene: TRBJ2-7; d_gene: TRBD2; CDR3aa: CASSPGLVGSYEQYF; CDR3nt: TGTGCCAGCAGTCCGGGACTAGTGGGCTCCTACGAGCAGTACTTC
abundance: many; v_gene: TRBV19; j_gene: TRBJ1-2; d_gene: .; CDR3aa: CASSIDAGRQYGYTF; CDR3nt: TGTGCCAGTAGTATAGACGCAGGGCGTCAATATGGCTACACCTTC
abundance: many; v_gene: TRBV6-5; j_gene: TRBJ2-2; d_gene: .; CDR3aa: CASSYQPTGELFF; CDR3nt: TGTGCCAGCAGTTACCAGCCCACCGGGGAGCTGTTTTTT
abundance: .; v_gene: TRBV6-1; j_gene: TRBJ1-5; d_gene: .; CDR3aa: CASRVGSVNSNQPQHF; CDR3nt: TGTGCCAGCAGAGTGGGGTCAGTTAATAGCAATCAGCCCCAGCATTTT
abundance: many; v_gene: TRBV11-1; j_gene: TRBJ2-2; d_gene: .; CDR3aa: CASSPQGGPNTGELFF; CDR3nt: TGTGCCAGCAGTCCTCAGGGGGGCCCGAACACCGGGGAGCTGTTTTTT
abundance: few; v_gene: TRBV14; j_gene: TRBJ2-7; d_gene: TRBD1; CDR3aa: CASSHRGGISSYEQYF; CDR3nt: TGTGCCAGCAGCCACAGAGGGGGCATCAGCTCCTACGAGCAGTACTTC
abundance: many; v_gene: TRBV6-5; j_gene: TRBJ1-5; d_gene: .; CDR3aa: CASSPSNYQPQHF; CDR3nt: TGTGCCAGCAGTCCATCTAACTATCAGCCCCAGCATTTT
abundance: many; v_gene: TRBV15; j_gene: TRBJ2-7; d_gene: TRBD1; CDR3aa: CATSRDFGGQGTDEQYF; CDR3nt: TGTGCCACCAGCAGAGATTTCGGGGGACAGGGAACTGACGAGCAGTACTTC
abundance: many; v_gene: TRBV29-1; j_gene: TRBJ2-5; d_gene: .; CDR3aa: CSVEVQDRAQETQYF; CDR3nt: TGCAGCGTTGAAGTCCAAGACAGAGCTCAAGAGACCCAGTACTTC
abundance: once; v_gene: TRBV6-2/TRBV6-3; j_gene: TRBJ1-6; d_gene: .; CDR3aa: CASSYVREGSPLHF; CDR3nt: TGTGCCAGCAGTTACGTCAGGGAGGGTTCACCCCTCCACTTT
abundance: .; v_gene: TRBV30; j_gene: TRBJ1-5; d_gene: .; CDR3aa: CAWSGQGHRPQHF; CDR3nt: TGTGCCTGGAGTGGGCAGGGACATCGGCCCCAGCATTTT
abundance: many; v_gene: TRBV29-1; j_gene: TRBJ1-1; d_gene: .; CDR3aa: CSVDWVTEAFF; CDR3nt: TGCAGCGTTGATTGGGTCACTGAAGCTTTCTTT
abundance: many; v_gene: TRBV7-2; j_gene: TRBJ1-5; d_gene: .; CDR3aa: CASSFEGDQPQHF; CDR3nt: TGTGCCAGCAGCTTTGAGGGCGATCAGCCCCAGCATTTT
abundance: many; v_gene: TRBV27; j_gene: TRBJ2-5; d_gene: .; CDR3aa: CASSLQGPQSETQYF; CDR3nt: TGTGCCAGCAGTTTACAAGGGCCTCAGTCCGAGACCCAGTACTTC
abundance: many; v_gene: TRBV11-3; j_gene: TRBJ2-2; d_gene: TRBD2; CDR3aa: CASSLFARRSGSNTGELFF; CDR3nt: TGTGCCAGCAGCTTATTCGCACGACGGAGCGGGAGCAACACCGGGGAGCTGTTTTTT
abundance: .; v_gene: TRBV3-1; j_gene: TRBJ1-1; d_gene: TRBD1; CDR3aa: CASSQDRVGEAFF; CDR3nt: TGTGCCAGCAGCCAGGACAGGGTAGGTGAAGCTTTCTTT
abundance: many; v_gene: TRBV3-1; j_gene: TRBJ1-1; d_gene: .; CDR3aa: CASSHLDRMNTEAFF; CDR3nt: TGTGCCAGCAGCCATCTAGACAGAATGAACACTGAAGCTTTCTTT
abundance: many; v_gene: TRBV13; j_gene: TRBJ2-7; d_gene: .; CDR3aa: CASSLKGFYEQYF; CDR3nt: TGTGCCAGCAGCTTAAAAGGGTTCTACGAGCAGTACTTC
abundance: few; v_gene: TRBV20-1; j_gene: TRBJ1-5; d_gene: .; CDR3aa: CSARDNRKTDNQPQHF; CDR3nt: TGCAGTGCTAGAGATAACAGGAAAACTGATAATCAGCCCCAGCATTTT
abundance: many; v_gene: TRBV7-3; j_gene: TRBJ2-2; d_gene: TRBD1; CDR3aa: CASSNRDRNTGELFF; CDR3nt: TGTGCCAGCAGCAACCGGGACAGGAACACCGGGGAGCTGTTTTTT
abundance: many; v_gene: TRBV12-3/TRBV12-4; j_gene: TRBJ1-1; d_gene: TRBD1; CDR3aa: CASSPGTDTEAFF; CDR3nt: TGTGCCAGCAGCCCCGGGACAGACACTGAAGCTTTCTTT